A single sample gave rise to the 26 T cell receptor beta chains below, sequenced in a study of blood T cell repertoires in COVID-19. Assay: immunoSEQ multiplex PCR; the TCRdb copy retains only in-frame clones and omits some. The sample shows about 150,000 clones, approximately 82% of them seen only once. Material for sequencing was peripheral blood. The receptors stem from a woman in her fifties or sixties with acute or convalescent COVID-19.

This clone was detected only once. The rearrangement links TRBV6-6 to TRBJ2-4, with 7 bases aligning to TRBD1. Germline assignment: CDR1 MNHNY and CDR2 SVGAGI (reference sequence). J was trimmed by 2 bases and V by 6 bases; bases with no gene match: 10. CDR3 length: 16 amino acids. CDR3: CASSPDPGGTKNIQYF. In DNA, the CDR3 is TGTGCCAGCAGCCCCGATCCAGGGGGAACCAAAAACATTCAGTACTTC.

The V call is TRBV4-2, the J call TRBJ2-7; TRBD2 aligns across 8 bases. CDR3 length equals 15 residues. Germline CDR1 reads LGHNA; CDR2 reads YNFKEQ. J lost 0 bases, V lost 4 bases, and 5 bases had no gene match. CDR3 DNA sequence: TGTGCCAGCAGCCCTATAGCGGGGAGCTCCTACGAGCAGTACTTC. Its protein product is CASSPIAGSSYEQYF.

J is TRBJ1-1 and V is TRBV20-1; weak D call: TRBD1 (5 bases). CDR3 length equals 12 residues. V was shortened by 3 bases and J by 4 bases, with 9 bases between the two germline ends. Germline lookup yields CDR1 DFQATT and CDR2 SNEGSKA (reference sequence). CDR3 residues: CSASRQFTEAFF. Here the CDR3 DNA reads TGCAGTGCTAGTCGACAGTTCACTGAAGCTTTCTTT.

The rearrangement links TRBV27 to TRBJ2-5; 7 bases are a match to TRBD1. Germline loops: CDR1 MNHEY, CDR2 SMNVEV (reference sequence). The V gene end was trimmed by 6 bases and the J gene end by 3 bases; junction bases not matched to a gene: 7. The CDR3 sequence is 14 residues long. In nucleotides, the CDR3 is TGTGCCAGCAGGGGGACAGTAAGGAAAGAGACCCAGTACTTC. The encoded protein is CASRGTVRKETQYF.

The V gene is TRBV3-1 (or the pseudogene TRBV3-2), the J gene TRBJ2-3, with a weak D call TRBD2 (6 bases). The CDR3 contains 16 residues. The V gene's germline CDR1 is LGHDT and CDR2 YNNKEL (reference sequence). V was cut by 5 bases and J by 6 bases, with 21 bases left in between. DNA for the CDR3: TGTGCCAGCAGCAAAAACAACCCAGCGGGTCCCGATACGCAGTATTTT. As protein: CASSKNNPAGPDTQYF.

The chain carries TRBV19 and TRBJ1-2; 9 bases map to TRBD1. Trimming removed 6 bases from V and 0 bases from J; junction bases left unmatched: 2. The germline CDR1 and CDR2 sequences are LNHDA and SQIVND (reference sequence). The CDR3 length is 14 residues. The CDR3 DNA is TGTGCCAGTAGGGGGGACAGGGCTAACTATGGCTACACCTTC. It yields the protein CASRGDRANYGYTF.

CDR3 in amino acids: CAQPQAGGPKNTQYF. DNA of the CDR3: TGTGCCCAGCCCCAAGCGGGAGGGCCTAAAAATACGCAGTATTTT. The chain joins TRBV21-1 to TRBJ2-3; the table calls TRBD2, which could not be checked here. TRBV21-1 is a documented pseudogene. The CDR3 runs to 15 residues.

The gene calls are TRBV7-3 and TRBJ2-3; the match to TRBD2 covers 7 bases. The CDR3 covers 15 residues. Germline V gene data show CDR1 as SGHTA and CDR2 as FQGTGA. Unmatched junction bases numbered 7, after V lost 5 bases and J lost 2 bases. This chain's CDR3 is CASSPTTSLTDTQYF. CDR3 coding DNA: TGTGCCAGCAGCCCCACGACTAGCCTCACAGATACGCAGTATTTT. The full variable domain, with the rest looked up from reference TRBV7-3 and TRBJ2-3, is GAGVSQTPSNKVTEKGKYVELRCDPISGHTALYWYRQSLGQGPEFLIYFQGTGAADDSGLPNDRFFAVRPEGSVSTLKIQRTERGDSAVYLCASSPTTSLTDTQYFGPGTRLTVL.

This rearrangement joins TRBV5-6 to TRBJ2-7; D unresolved. V was clipped by 0 bases and J by 2 bases, with 12 bases between them. CDR1 is SGHDT, CDR2 YYEEEE, per germline. The CDR3 consists of 15 residues. DNA for the CDR3: TGTGCCAGCAGCTTGGGTGAGACTGGAGCCTACGAGCAGTACTTC. Protein product: CASSLGETGAYEQYF. Full variable domain (remainder filled in from reference TRBV5-6 and TRBJ2-7): DAGVTQSPTHLIKTRGQQVTLRCSPKSGHDTVSWYQQALGQGPQFIFQYYEEEERQRGNFPDRFSGHQFPNYSSELNVNALLLGDSALYLCASSLGETGAYEQYFGPGTRLTVT.

This clone was counted a few times. V and J are TRBV7-2 and TRBJ1-4; D is ambiguous. V shed 1 base and J shed 0 bases, with 9 bases lying between them. CDR1 and CDR2 from the germline V gene are SGHTA and FQGNSA. CDR3 length equals 16 residues. This chain's CDR3 is CASSLVRSPTNEKLFF. CDR3 bases: TGTGCCAGCAGCTTAGTACGGTCCCCAACTAATGAAAAACTGTTTTTT.

The gene calls are TRBV6-5 and TRBJ1-4; D possibly corresponds to TRBD1 (6 bases). The CDR3 runs 14 residues. V was cut by 6 bases and J by 4 bases, with 12 bases left in between. CDR1 MNHEY and CDR2 SVGAGI come from the germline V gene. CDR3 region: CASRNGQINEKLFF. CDR3 coding DNA: TGTGCCAGCAGAAACGGACAGATTAATGAAAAACTGTTTTTT.

The rearrangement joins TRBV3-1 (or the pseudogene TRBV3-2) to TRBJ1-2, with 7 bases that match TRBD1. The ends lost 3 bases at V and 4 bases at J; junction bases unmatched: 14. Germline CDR1 reads LGHDT; CDR2 reads YNNKEL (reference sequence). CDR3 size: 17 residues. The CDR3, as DNA: TGTGCCAGCAGCCAGAGGTCGTCAATATCAGGGGGCTATGGCTACACCTTC. It yields the protein CASSQRSSISGGYGYTF.

This clone was counted a few times. CDR3: CASRVLERWATGELFF. In DNA, the CDR3 is TGTGCCAGCAGGGTCCTGGAGCGGTGGGCCACCGGGGAGCTGTTTTTT. The chain links TRBV7-3 to TRBJ2-2; a weak D match, TRBD2 (5 bases). Germline V gene lookup returns CDR1 SGHTA and CDR2 FQGTGA. Trimming took off 6 bases at V and 4 bases at J, with 18 bases between the two ends. This CDR3 spans 16 amino acids.

V is TRBV19 and J is TRBJ2-7, with D possibly being TRBD1 (6 bases). Per germline, CDR1 LNHDA and CDR2 SQIVND (reference sequence). The germline V and J ends were trimmed by 4 bases and 0 bases, with 13 bases remaining between them. This CDR3 is built from 15 residues. The CDR3 DNA reads as TGTGCCAGTAGTAACAGGGTAGCTAGCTCCTACGAGCAGTACTTC. Amino acids: CASSNRVASSYEQYF. Full variable domain (outside the CDR3, taken from reference TRBV19 and TRBJ2-7): DGGITQSPKYLFRKEGQNVTLSCEQNLNHDAMYWYRQDPGQGLRLIYYSQIVNDFQKGDIAEGYSVSREKKESFPLTVTSAQKNPTAFYLCASSNRVASSYEQYFGPGTRLTVT.

The V call is TRBV6-6, the J call TRBJ2-5, with 9 bases matching TRBD1. Looked up from germline, CDR1 is MNHNY and CDR2 is SVGAGI (reference sequence). The CDR3 extends over 14 amino acids. V lost 6 bases to trimming and J lost 5 bases; unmatched junction nucleotides: 7. In nucleotides, the CDR3 is TGTGCCAGCAGAAAACAGGGGGCCTGGGAGACCCAGTACTTC. Protein sequence: CASRKQGAWETQYF.

This sequence joins TRBV5-1 and TRBJ2-3; D is perhaps TRBD2 (6 bases). This CDR3 is 13 amino acids long. Per germline, CDR1 SGHRS and CDR2 YFSETQ. Trimming removed 3 bases from V and 1 base from J, with 6 bases in between. The CDR3 loop is CASSSGGTDTQYF. The CDR3 DNA is TGCGCCAGCAGCTCGGGAGGCACAGATACGCAGTATTTT.

The V call is TRBV28, the J call TRBJ1-4; D not certain. Trimming removed 4 bases at V and 7 bases at J, with 10 bases between. There are 13 residues in the CDR3. In germline, CDR1 is MDHEN, CDR2 SYDVKM. CDR3 nucleotides: TGTGCCAGCAGTTGGGGAGGAGGTGAAAAACTGTTTTTT. This translates into CASSWGGGEKLFF.

This clone was seen once. The genes are TRBV3-1 (or the pseudogene TRBV3-2) and TRBJ1-3, with a tentative D call TRBD1 (5 bases). The CDR3 sequence is 16 residues long. V gave up 0 bases and J gave up 4 bases, with 13 bases separating them. Germline CDR1 reads LGHDT; CDR2 reads YNNKEL (reference sequence). The CDR3 nucleotides are TGTGCCAGCAGCCAAGATCGTGGGGCAGGGGGAAACACCATATATTTT. This translates into CASSQDRGAGGNTIYF.

The rearrangement links TRBV7-9 to TRBJ2-1; D possibly corresponds to TRBD2 (5 bases). Deletions cut 1 base from V and 6 bases from J, with 19 bases between. This CDR3 has 17 residues. The V gene's germline CDR1 is SEHNR and CDR2 FQNEAQ (reference sequence). Here the CDR3 DNA reads TGTGCCAGCAGCTTAGGATGGGGTAGCGAGATCCTCAATGAGCAGTTCTTC. It is translated as CASSLGWGSEILNEQFF.

The gene calls are TRBV6-5 and TRBJ1-6; D not certain. In germline, CDR1 is MNHEY, CDR2 SVGAGI. CDR3 size: 14 residues. With 2 bases removed from V and 7 bases from J, the gap between germline ends came to 9 bases. The CDR3 nucleotides read TGTGCCAGCAGTTACCGGGTCGGGAATTCACCCCTCCACTTT. Residues: CASSYRVGNSPLHF.

The chain joins TRBV1 to TRBJ2-5; the table's TRBD2 call for D was not verified on the DNA. TRBV1 is deemed a pseudogene. The CDR3 totals 16 residues. The CDR3 region has the DNA TGCACCAGCAGCCAAGACCCCAGGAGGGGGGGGGAGACCCAGTACTTC. This gives the protein CTSSQDPRRGGETQYF.

The count of this clone is one. V is TRBV4-2 and J is TRBJ2-7; maybe TRBD1 (6 bases). This CDR3 has 16 residues. V was trimmed by 0 bases and J by 5 bases, leaving 17 bases between them. Germline V gives CDR1 LGHNA, CDR2 YNFKEQ. CDR3 sequence (DNA): TGTGCCAGCAGCCAAGAAAGTCGGACAGACACTCACGAGCAGTACTTC. As protein: CASSQESRTDTHEQYF.

The chain employs TRBV27 and TRBJ2-3; 12 bases match TRBD2. The junction had 10 bases not matched to a gene; V was cut back by 8 bases and J by 4 bases. Germline CDR1 reads MNHEY; CDR2 reads SMNVEV (reference sequence). The CDR3 sequence is 16 residues long. CDR3 amino acids: CASGLLAGGFPDTQYF. The CDR3 DNA reads as TGTGCCAGCGGATTACTAGCGGGAGGTTTCCCAGATACGCAGTATTTT.

This chain uses TRBV5-6 with TRBJ2-3, with 7 positions matching TRBD1. The junction had 6 bases not matched to a gene; V was cut back by 3 bases and J by 2 bases. Germline CDR1 reads SGHDT; CDR2 reads YYEEEE. There are 15 residues in the CDR3. This CDR3 is CASSSRQGITDTQYF. The CDR3 bases are TGTGCCAGCAGCTCCCGACAGGGAATCACAGATACGCAGTATTTT.

This rearrangement joins TRBV7-9 to TRBJ2-4; TRBD1 agrees at 10 bases. V lost 5 bases to trimming and J lost 9 bases; unmatched junction nucleotides: 13. The CDR3 loop spans 16 amino acids. Per the germline V gene, CDR1 is SEHNR and CDR2 is FQNEAQ (reference sequence). CDR3 in amino acids: CASSLISDRGVGIQYF. CDR3 coding DNA: TGTGCCAGCAGCCTCATTTCGGACAGGGGGGTGGGCATTCAGTACTTC.

V is TRBV7-3 and J is TRBJ2-2, with 7 bases aligning to TRBD2. This CDR3 region has 14 residues. With 5 bases clipped from V and 5 bases from J, the junction kept 5 bases outside the gene matches. Germline V gene data show CDR1 as SGHTA and CDR2 as FQGTGA. The CDR3 sequence: CASSLGLRTGELFF. Here the CDR3 DNA reads TGTGCCAGCAGCCTGGGACTAAGGACCGGGGAGCTGTTTTTT.